This T cell receptor (beta chain) was identified during a study of OX40 agonist ivuxolimab in advanced cancers. Overall study: A male proportion of 82.7% was recorded, with mean age approximately 64 years and range about 20 to 79. Study outcomes and limitations: Undetermined was the antigen specificity of the expanded peripheral T cells.

Sequenced by immunoSEQ multiplex PCR; TCRdb stores in-frame clones only, minus some. The sample holds some 59,000 clones, 75% to 85% seen once. V lost 6 bases to trimming and J lost 0 bases, with 14 bases between them. The germline CDR1 and CDR2 sequences are SEHNR and FQNEAQ (reference sequence). This CDR3 region has 16 residues. About this clone: Its antigen is not known.

The chain has TRBV7-9 and TRBJ2-2, with D maybe TRBD2 (5 bases). This TCR came from an adult with an advanced solid tumor such as melanoma, head and neck, liver or kidney cancer. This sample comprised CD4+ or CD8+ T cells sorted from blood, obtained in a trial of the OX40 agonist ivuxolimab. The CDR3 loop reads CASSRWRTPNTGELFF. As DNA, the CDR3 is TGTGCCAGCAGTAGGTGGAGGACGCCGAACACCGGGGAGCTGTTTTTT.